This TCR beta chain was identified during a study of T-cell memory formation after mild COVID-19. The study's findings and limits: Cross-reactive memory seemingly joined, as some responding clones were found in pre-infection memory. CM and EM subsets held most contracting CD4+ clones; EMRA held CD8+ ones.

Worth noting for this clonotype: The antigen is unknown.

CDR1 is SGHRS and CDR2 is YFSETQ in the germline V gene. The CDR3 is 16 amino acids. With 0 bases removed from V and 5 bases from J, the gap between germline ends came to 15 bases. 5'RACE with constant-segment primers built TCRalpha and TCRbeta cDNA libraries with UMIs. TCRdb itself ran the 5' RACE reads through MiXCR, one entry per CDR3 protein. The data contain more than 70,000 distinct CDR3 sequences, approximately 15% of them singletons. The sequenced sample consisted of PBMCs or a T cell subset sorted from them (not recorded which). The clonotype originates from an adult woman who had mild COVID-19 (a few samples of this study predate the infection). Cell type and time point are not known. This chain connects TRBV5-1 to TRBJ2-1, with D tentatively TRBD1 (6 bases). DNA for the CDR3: TGCGCCAGCAGCTTGGTGGGCAGGGGAAGAAACAATGAGCAGTTCTTC. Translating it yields CASSLVGRGRNNEQFF.